These 14 T cell receptor beta chains came from one sample sequenced in a study of T cell responses to AZD1222 COVID-19 vaccine. Produced via immunoSEQ multiplex PCR; TCRdb's table is partial and in-frame only. The sample holds approximately 100,000 clones, 70% to 90% seen once. The sample was peripheral blood, taken 28 days after the second AZD1222 dose. Receptors were obtained from an adult who received the AZD1222 COVID-19 vaccine.

This clone was seen only a few times. The J gene is TRBJ1-6, the V gene TRBV20-1; a weak D match, TRBD1 (5 bases). The CDR3 has 14 residues. V shed 3 bases and J shed 6 bases, with 12 bases lying between them. Germline assignment: CDR1 DFQATT and CDR2 SNEGSKA (reference sequence). The CDR3 reads CSASPGRGNSPLHF. The DNA for the CDR3 is TGCAGTGCTAGTCCTGGAAGGGGTAATTCACCCCTCCACTTT.

The chain carries TRBV9 and TRBJ1-1; TRBD1 aligns across 8 bases. Losses at the gene ends were 3 bases for V and 5 bases for J; bases not matched to a gene: 6. The CDR3 contains 14 residues. From germline, CDR1 is SGDLS and CDR2 YYNGEE. The CDR3 sequence: CASSAGQGWTEAFF. For the CDR3, the DNA is TGTGCCAGCAGCGCCGGACAGGGTTGGACTGAAGCTTTCTTT. Full variable domain (rest looked up from reference TRBV9 and TRBJ1-1): DSGVTQTPKHLITATGQRVTLRCSPRSGDLSVYWYQQSLDQGLQFLIQYYNGEERAKGNILERFSAQQFPDLHSELNLSSLELGDSALYFCASSAGQGWTEAFFGQGTRLTVV.

The chain links TRBV19 to TRBJ2-5, with D tentatively TRBD2 (6 bases). Looked up from germline, CDR1 is LNHDA and CDR2 is SQIVND (reference sequence). This CDR3 spans 14 amino acids. The germline V and J ends were trimmed by 5 bases and 3 bases, with 13 bases remaining between them. CDR3 region: CASSLGGSEETQYF. The CDR3, as DNA: TGTGCCAGTAGTCTGGGGGGATCTGAAGAGACCCAGTACTTC.

The CDR3 bases are TGTGCCAGCAGCCCGGTCCCTAGCGGGGGGCAAGAGACCCAGTACTTC. Translation: CASSPVPSGGQETQYF. The chain is built from TRBV5-4 and TRBJ2-5; TRBD2 aligns across 11 bases. CDR3 length: 16 residues. In germline, CDR1 is SGHNT, CDR2 YYREEE (reference sequence). Unmatched junction bases numbered 7, after V lost 4 bases and J lost 2 bases.

In DNA form, the CDR3 reads TGTGCCAGTAGTACTCAGGGGGAAAAGGGCTACACCTTC. Translated, it gives CASSTQGEKGYTF. The chain is built from TRBV19 and TRBJ1-2, with 7 bases aligning to TRBD1. Per germline, CDR1 LNHDA and CDR2 SQIVND (reference sequence). The V gene end was trimmed by 4 bases and the J gene end by 8 bases; junction bases not matched to a gene: 7. The CDR3 is 13 amino acids.

DNA for the CDR3: TGTGCCAGCTGTAAACCCTCTGGGGCCAACGTCCTGACTTTC. This gives the protein CASCKPSGANVLTF. The V gene is TRBV28, the J gene TRBJ2-6; D not certain. From germline, CDR1 is MDHEN and CDR2 SYDVKM. This CDR3 has 14 amino acids. Trimming removed 8 bases from V and 0 bases from J, with 8 bases in between.

DNA of the CDR3: TGTGCCAGCTCACACGGGACTAGCGGGGGGCGCACAGATACGCAGTATTTT. Translation: CASSHGTSGGRTDTQYF. The chain recombines TRBV18 with TRBJ2-3; 15 bases map to TRBD2. The CDR3 runs to 17 residues. Losses at the gene ends were 4 bases for V and 1 base for J; bases not matched to a gene: 3. The germline V gene has CDR1 KGHSH and CDR2 LQKENI.

This clone was seen only a few times. This chain uses TRBV5-1 with TRBJ1-5, with 7 bases lining up with TRBD1. This CDR3 is built from 16 residues. The V gene end was trimmed by 0 bases and the J gene end by 2 bases; junction bases not matched to a gene: 5. CDR1 is SGHRS and CDR2 is YFSETQ in the germline V gene. The CDR3 sequence is CASSLDPTGGNQPQHF. CDR3 DNA sequence: TGCGCCAGCAGCTTGGACCCCACAGGGGGCAATCAGCCCCAGCATTTT.

As for this clone: Other nucleotide sequences from this sample produce the same CDR3. The chain links TRBV3-1 (or the pseudogene TRBV3-2) to TRBJ1-2; 7 positions agree with TRBD1. The germline V gene encodes CDR1 LGHDT and CDR2 YNNKEL (reference sequence). The V gene end was trimmed by 1 base and the J gene end by 1 base; junction bases not matched to a gene: 3. CDR3 length: 15 amino acids. The CDR3, as DNA: TGTGCCAGCAGCCAAGGACAGGGAGTTAACTATGGCTACACCTTC. It codes for CASSQGQGVNYGYTF.

This clone was seen only a few times. The chain is built from TRBV19 and TRBJ2-7, with a weak D call TRBD1 (5 bases). Germline V CDR1 and CDR2: LNHDA, SQIVND (reference sequence). V dropped 3 bases and J dropped 6 bases, with 9 bases sitting between them. The CDR3 loop spans 12 amino acids. The DNA of the CDR3 is TGTGCCAGTAGTATCGGTCAGGGCGAGCAGTACTTC. Its protein is CASSIGQGEQYF.

In its sample, this clone is medium-sized. The chain combines TRBV3-1 (or the pseudogene TRBV3-2) with TRBJ1-5, with a possible D match to TRBD1 (5 bases). This CDR3 spans 15 amino acids. V gave up 0 bases and J gave up 6 bases, with 12 bases separating them. Per the germline V gene, CDR1 is LGHDT and CDR2 is YNNKEL (reference sequence). CDR3 in amino acids: CASSQDLGEGQPQHF. The CDR3 DNA sequence: TGTGCCAGCAGCCAAGATTTGGGGGAGGGTCAGCCCCAGCATTTT.

The chain joins TRBV6-5 to TRBJ1-2, with a tentative D call TRBD1 (5 bases). Trimming removed 4 bases from V and 5 bases from J, with 17 bases in between. Germline lookup yields CDR1 MNHEY and CDR2 SVGAGI. CDR3 length equals 15 residues. The CDR3 here is CASSSGGEGKYGYTF. The CDR3 DNA reads as TGTGCCAGCAGTTCTGGGGGGGAGGGCAAATATGGCTACACCTTC.

This rearrangement joins TRBV13 to TRBJ2-1; D gene uncertain. Trimming pared 0 bases from V and 9 bases from J, leaving 6 bases between. CDR3 length equals 12 residues. Germline-derived CDR1 and CDR2 are PRHDT and FYEKMQ (reference sequence). CDR3 sequence (DNA): TGTGCCAGCAGCTTAGGCCTGAGTGAGCAGTTCTTC. This gives the protein CASSLGLSEQFF.

This chain connects TRBV5-8 to TRBJ1-1; weak D call: TRBD1 (6 bases). The germline CDR1 and CDR2 sequences are SGHTS and YDEGEE. This CDR3 is built from 14 residues. The V and J ends lost 1 base and 1 base respectively, with 8 bases between them. In DNA form, the CDR3 reads TGTGCCAGCAGCTTGTGGGACAAGAACACTGAAGCTTTCTTT. It yields the protein CASSLWDKNTEAFF.